This note documents a single TCR beta chain sequence. Repertoires were generated with immunoSEQ multiplex PCR, while TCRdb's copy carries only in-frame clones and drops some. In the table there are tens of thousands of clones, 90% of which are singletons. This sample was taken from a study of blood T cell repertoires in COVID-19. For the study at large: Whether acute or convalescent, the COVID-19 samples came from the United States, Italy and Spain. PBMCs, B-cell-depleted T cells, or T cells provided the cDNA or gDNA that made up the material.

This clonotype originated in a man in his forties or fifties with acute or convalescent COVID-19. Sequenced input: peripheral blood.

As DNA, the CDR3 is TGTGCCAGTAGACAGGGGGCAATCAATGAGCAGTTCTTC. Translated: CASRQGAINEQFF. This sequence joins TRBV7-9 and TRBJ2-1; 10 bases map to TRBD1. The V and J ends lost 9 bases and 6 bases, in that order; junction bases with no gene match: 5. Germline V gives CDR1 SEHNR, CDR2 FQNEAQ (reference sequence). The CDR3 is made up of 13 amino acids.